This T cell receptor beta chain was recorded in a study of shared clonotypes between healthy human individuals. As for the study in general: The donors, a couple of women and three men, were aged 18 to 49. There were three CD4 naive, three CD4 memory, two CD8 naive and one CD8 memory plates per donor. Study-level findings and limits: Richness estimates generally favored naive over memory subsets.

Of note for this clone: Its specificity is unknown.

V lost 7 bases and J lost 0, with 12 bases in between. CDR3 length equals 14 residues. Germline lookup yields CDR1 SGHRS and CDR2 YFSETQ. TCRdb keeps only in-frame clones here, not all; method: immunoSEQ multiplex PCR. The sample yields about 2 million clones, roughly 94% seen once. Input material: naive CD4+ T cells sorted from blood. Specified subset: CD45RA+ positively selected. This TCR derives from a man aged 18-30 years in good health. The chain carries TRBV5-1 and TRBJ2-3; D is perhaps TRBD1 or TRBD2 (5 bases each). The CDR3 protein is CASVQGPSTDTQYF. In DNA form, the CDR3 reads TGCGCCAGCGTTCAGGGACCTAGCACAGATACGCAGTATTTT.